This TCR beta chain is from a study of CD8 T cells in ankylosing spondylitis. Germline-derived CDR1 and CDR2 are SGHRS and YFSETQ. The CDR3 totals 16 residues. The V segment lost 3 bases and the J segment 1 base; nucleotides outside the gene matches: 9. MiXCR, run by TCRdb on the 5' RACE reads, gives a single entry per CDR3 protein. This repertoire shows 350,000 or so distinct CDR3 sequences, roughly 14% found once; its top ten account for about 1.1%. Concerning this clonotype: What it binds is unknown.

Whole-study findings and limits: Reactive arthritis synovial fluid and blood were previously reported to contain some motif variants. A motif in TCR beta, a set of 8 or 9 highly homologous variants, appeared characteristic of ankylosing spondylitis blood.

V and J are TRBV5-1 and TRBJ1-1; 7 positions agree with TRBD1. Sequencing input: blood, either unsorted or a sorted T cell fraction (not recorded which). The sequence was collected from a male donor with ankylosing spondylitis or in good health (not recorded which). CDR3 in amino acids: CASSSPPGQRNTEAFF. DNA of the CDR3: TGCGCCAGCAGCTCACCGCCGGGACAGAGGAACACTGAAGCTTTCTTT.